A selection of T cell receptor beta chains follows, all from one sample in a study of CD8 T cells in ankylosing spondylitis. TCRdb reanalysed the 5' RACE reads using MiXCR and keeps one entry per CDR3 protein. The data show roughly 35,000 distinct CDR3 sequences, 9.5% to 11% seen once. The sample consisted of synovial fluid, either unsorted or a sorted T cell fraction (not recorded which). These TCRs come from a male donor with ankylosing spondylitis. Each CDR3 is given with its conserved first and last residue. The order of the fields is J gene, clone size, D gene, V gene, CDR3 length, CDR3 protein, CDR3 DNA. D genes are given only for firm matches. For some rows the clone size is stated as once, few or many, or as a class when expanded; others skip it.

j_gene: TRBJ2-7; abundance: medium-sized; d_gene: .; v_gene: TRBV9; len: 14; CDR3aa: CASSVGGNPYEQYF; CDR3nt: TGTGCCAGCAGCGTGGGCGGGAACCCCTACGAGCAGTACTTC
j_gene: TRBJ2-7; abundance: .; d_gene: TRBD1; v_gene: TRBV30; len: 14; CDR3aa: CAWSVQGLSYEQYF; CDR3nt: TGTGCCTGGAGTGTACAGGGGCTCTCCTACGAGCAGTACTTC
j_gene: TRBJ2-7; abundance: medium-sized; d_gene: .; v_gene: TRBV29-1; len: 15; CDR3aa: CSVVIADRPYYEQYF; CDR3nt: TGCAGCGTTGTAATAGCAGATCGACCCTACTACGAGCAGTACTTC
j_gene: TRBJ2-2; abundance: many; d_gene: .; v_gene: TRBV12-3/TRBV12-4; len: 10; CDR3aa: CASSFGELFF; CDR3nt: TGTGCCAGCAGTTTCGGGGAGCTGTTTTTT
j_gene: TRBJ2-7; abundance: few; d_gene: TRBD2; v_gene: TRBV5-6; len: 15; CDR3aa: CASSERPGLRYEQYF; CDR3nt: TGTGCCAGCAGCGAGCGACCGGGACTAAGATACGAGCAGTACTTC
j_gene: TRBJ2-7; abundance: many; d_gene: .; v_gene: TRBV5-1; len: 14; CDR3aa: CASSLGSLSYEQYF; CDR3nt: TGCGCCAGCAGCTTGGGCTCATTGTCCTACGAGCAGTACTTC
j_gene: TRBJ1-5; abundance: few; d_gene: .; v_gene: TRBV28; len: 12; CDR3aa: CASSPLGQPQHF; CDR3nt: TGTGCCAGCAGTCCACTGGGTCAGCCCCAGCATTTT
j_gene: TRBJ1-3; abundance: many; d_gene: .; v_gene: TRBV12-3/TRBV12-4; len: 13; CDR3aa: CASSLQTGNTIYF; CDR3nt: TGTGCCAGCAGTTTGCAGACTGGAAACACCATATATTTT
j_gene: TRBJ2-7; abundance: few; d_gene: TRBD1; v_gene: TRBV7-8; len: 17; CDR3aa: CASSPHRRDRDFYEQYF; CDR3nt: TGTGCCAGCAGCCCTCACCGGCGGGACAGGGACTTCTACGAGCAGTACTTC
j_gene: TRBJ2-7; abundance: few; d_gene: .; v_gene: TRBV20-1; len: 12; CDR3aa: CSVNGGAYEQYF; CDR3nt: TGCAGTGTTAATGGGGGAGCCTACGAGCAGTACTTC
j_gene: TRBJ1-2; abundance: many; d_gene: .; v_gene: TRBV4-1; len: 15; CDR3aa: CASSQEGKVEVGYTF; CDR3nt: TGCGCCAGCAGCCAAGAGGGAAAAGTTGAGGTGGGCTACACCTTC
j_gene: TRBJ2-5; abundance: many; d_gene: TRBD2; v_gene: TRBV13; len: 15; CDR3aa: CASSSSGRPPGTQYF; CDR3nt: TGTGCCAGCAGCTCTAGCGGGAGGCCTCCGGGAACCCAGTACTTC
j_gene: TRBJ2-7; abundance: .; d_gene: TRBD2; v_gene: TRBV9; len: 14; CDR3aa: CASSVGGRVDEQYF; CDR3nt: TGTGCCAGCAGCGTAGGCGGGAGGGTGGACGAGCAGTACTTC
j_gene: TRBJ2-5; abundance: many; d_gene: TRBD2; v_gene: TRBV28; len: 16; CDR3aa: CATTGTSGAAQETQYF; CDR3nt: TGTGCCACCACCGGGACTAGCGGGGCGGCACAAGAGACCCAGTACTTC
j_gene: TRBJ2-6; abundance: many; d_gene: TRBD1; v_gene: TRBV12-3/TRBV12-4; len: 18; CDR3aa: CASSPGTVSTSGANVLTF; CDR3nt: TGTGCCAGCAGTCCCGGGACAGTAAGTACATCTGGGGCCAACGTCCTGACTTTC
j_gene: TRBJ2-2; abundance: many; d_gene: .; v_gene: TRBV15; len: 15; CDR3aa: CATSRGLVDTGELFF; CDR3nt: TGTGCCACCAGCAGAGGGCTAGTTGACACCGGGGAGCTGTTTTTT
j_gene: TRBJ1-2; abundance: many; d_gene: .; v_gene: TRBV7-9; len: 13; CDR3aa: CASSFRDNYGYTF; CDR3nt: TGTGCCAGCAGCTTCAGGGACAACTATGGCTACACCTTC
j_gene: TRBJ2-3; abundance: .; d_gene: TRBD2; v_gene: TRBV7-2; len: 14; CDR3aa: CASSLGASGDTQYF; CDR3nt: TGTGCCAGCAGCTTAGGGGCTAGCGGAGATACGCAGTATTTT
j_gene: TRBJ2-3; abundance: .; d_gene: TRBD2; v_gene: TRBV28; len: 19; CDR3aa: CASSFGLAGISYSTDTQYF; CDR3nt: TGTGCCAGCAGTTTCGGCCTAGCGGGAATTTCTTACAGCACAGATACGCAGTATTTT
j_gene: TRBJ2-3; abundance: once; d_gene: .; v_gene: TRBV6-5; len: 15; CDR3aa: CASSYIWNSADTQYF; CDR3nt: TGTGCCAGCAGTTACATTTGGAATTCGGCAGATACGCAGTATTTT
j_gene: TRBJ1-3; abundance: few; d_gene: .; v_gene: TRBV6-1; len: 16; CDR3aa: CASRITLSLSGNTIYF; CDR3nt: TGTGCCAGCAGAATTACCCTGAGTCTCTCTGGAAACACCATATATTTT
j_gene: TRBJ2-3; abundance: .; d_gene: TRBD2; v_gene: TRBV7-2; len: 15; CDR3aa: CASSFEGLSTDTQYF; CDR3nt: TGTGCCAGCAGCTTTGAGGGACTAAGCACAGATACGCAGTATTTT
j_gene: TRBJ2-5; abundance: many; d_gene: .; v_gene: TRBV7-9; len: 12; CDR3aa: CASSLGLETQYF; CDR3nt: TGTGCCAGCAGCTTAGGCTTGGAGACCCAGTACTTC
j_gene: TRBJ2-3; abundance: few; d_gene: .; v_gene: TRBV5-5; len: 13; CDR3aa: CASSFGRGDTQYF; CDR3nt: TGTGCCAGCAGCTTCGGGAGAGGGGATACGCAGTATTTT
j_gene: TRBJ2-5; abundance: .; d_gene: TRBD2; v_gene: TRBV10-3; len: 15; CDR3aa: CAISGTSGQQETQYF; CDR3nt: TGTGCCATCAGTGGGACTAGCGGCCAACAAGAGACCCAGTACTTC
j_gene: TRBJ2-1; abundance: few; d_gene: TRBD2; v_gene: TRBV9; len: 16; CDR3aa: CASSPWMTSGHNEQFF; CDR3nt: TGTGCCAGCAGCCCCTGGATGACTAGCGGCCACAATGAGCAGTTCTTC
j_gene: TRBJ2-1; abundance: .; d_gene: .; v_gene: TRBV5-6; len: 16; CDR3aa: CASSPLSGLSYNEQFF; CDR3nt: TGTGCCAGCAGCCCCCTTAGCGGCCTCTCCTACAATGAGCAGTTCTTC
j_gene: TRBJ2-7; abundance: .; d_gene: .; v_gene: TRBV25-1; len: 13; CDR3aa: CASSGLDRPEQYF; CDR3nt: TGTGCCAGCAGTGGCCTCGACAGACCCGAGCAGTACTTC
j_gene: TRBJ2-1; abundance: .; d_gene: .; v_gene: TRBV19; len: 19; CDR3aa: CASSIDGAITLPVHNEQFF; CDR3nt: TGTGCCAGTAGTATAGATGGCGCGATCACCCTACCTGTCCACAATGAGCAGTTCTTC
j_gene: TRBJ2-1; abundance: .; d_gene: TRBD1; v_gene: TRBV19; len: 14; CDR3aa: CASTPGTGYDEQFF; CDR3nt: TGTGCCAGTACTCCCGGGACAGGGTATGATGAGCAGTTCTTC
j_gene: TRBJ2-3; abundance: few; d_gene: .; v_gene: TRBV20-1; len: 13; CDR3aa: CSAETEQSDTQYF; CDR3nt: TGCAGTGCAGAGACAGAACAATCAGATACGCAGTATTTT
j_gene: TRBJ2-5; abundance: medium-sized; d_gene: TRBD2; v_gene: TRBV28; len: 16; CDR3aa: CASSPFGLAGEGDRGF; CDR3nt: TGTGCCAGCAGTCCCTTCGGACTAGCGGGAGAGGGGGATAGGGGCTTC
j_gene: TRBJ2-7; abundance: many; d_gene: TRBD2; v_gene: TRBV28; len: 14; CDR3aa: CASSWPAGDYEQYF; CDR3nt: TGTGCCAGCAGTTGGCCAGCGGGGGACTACGAGCAGTACTTC
j_gene: TRBJ1-1; abundance: .; d_gene: .; v_gene: TRBV2; len: 11; CDR3aa: CASNLNTEAFF; CDR3nt: TGTGCCAGCAATCTGAACACTGAAGCTTTCTTT
j_gene: TRBJ2-1; abundance: many; d_gene: TRBD2; v_gene: TRBV28; len: 16; CDR3aa: CASSFRVGTSSNEQFF; CDR3nt: TGTGCCAGCAGTTTCCGAGTTGGGACTAGCTCCAATGAGCAGTTCTTC
j_gene: TRBJ2-7; abundance: many; d_gene: .; v_gene: TRBV10-3; len: 17; CDR3aa: CAISESSVDTASYEQYF; CDR3nt: TGTGCCATCAGTGAGTCTAGTGTCGATACAGCTTCGTACGAGCAGTACTTC